This T cell receptor beta chain was observed in a study of cytomegalovirus exposure and HLA in healthy donors. Sequencing was performed with immunoSEQ multiplex PCR; in TCRdb, only in-frame clones are kept and a portion is missing. The table has about 130,000 clones, about 89% seen once. Points from the study as a whole: Researchers reported that three CMV-associated chains were confirmed in vitro as CMV antigen-specific. Despite most TCR sequences being rare, some public TCRs occurred in many donors.

The sample holds a few counts of this clone. No antigen is known for it. The ends lost 6 bases at V and 4 bases at J; junction bases unmatched: 6. CDR1 MNHEY and CDR2 SVGAGI come from the germline V gene. There are 14 residues in the CDR3. Source material: PBMCs. J is TRBJ1-5 and V is TRBV6-5; 7 nucleotides line up with TRBD1. This TCR came from a woman younger than 30 in good health and CMV-seronegative. CDR3 in amino acids: CASSQGTANQPQHF. In DNA form, the CDR3 reads TGTGCCAGCAGCCAGGGGACAGCTAATCAGCCCCAGCATTTT.